Presented here are 29 T cell receptor beta chains from one specimen sequenced in a study of PD-1 blockade in classical Hodgkin lymphoma. Clones were sequenced by immunoSEQ multiplex PCR, and TCRdb holds only the in-frame ones, with some missing. The repertoire holds 30,000 to 45,000 clones, with around 63% as singletons. All patients relapsed after autologous stem cell transplantation, and brentuximab vedotin exposure varied. The sequenced sample was peripheral blood mononuclear cells (PBMCs), obtained before the second cycle of nivolumab. The receptor source for this set is a human donor with classical Hodgkin lymphoma.

The gene calls are TRBV6-5 and TRBJ1-1, with 7 bases aligning to TRBD1. There are 15 residues in the CDR3. Germline V gene lookup returns CDR1 MNHEY and CDR2 SVGAGI. V was clipped by 5 bases and J by 5 bases; unmatched bases: 11. CDR3 sequence (DNA): TGTGCCAGCAGTCAACAGCCGACAGGGCCTACTGAAGCTTTCTTT. As protein: CASSQQPTGPTEAFF.

This clone has a single count. V is TRBV7-2 and J is TRBJ1-1, with no clear D. Germline V gives CDR1 SGHTA, CDR2 FQGNSA. Trimming removed 1 base at V and 8 bases at J, with 5 bases between. The CDR3 totals 11 residues. The CDR3 DNA reads TGTGCCAGCAGCTTAGTATTCGAAGCTTTCTTT. Its protein is CASSLVFEAFF.

This rearrangement joins TRBV19 to TRBJ1-5; TRBD1 might be the D (5 bases). CDR3 length: 15 amino acids. V shed 6 bases and J shed 3 bases, with 15 bases lying between them. The germline V gene has CDR1 LNHDA and CDR2 SQIVND (reference sequence). The CDR3 region is CASSRDPRNNQPQHF. CDR3 nucleotides: TGTGCCAGTAGCCGGGACCCGAGGAACAATCAGCCCCAGCATTTT. The full variable domain, with the rest looked up from reference TRBV19 and TRBJ1-5, is DGGITQSPKYLFRKEGQNVTLSCEQNLNHDAMYWYRQDPGQGLRLIYYSQIVNDFQKGDIAEGYSVSREKKESFPLTVTSAQKNPTAFYLCASSRDPRNNQPQHFGDGTRLSIL.

The CDR3 loop is CASSLIRLGAYEQYF. The DNA for the CDR3 is TGTGCCAGCAGCTTGATACGGTTGGGGGCCTACGAGCAGTACTTC. The chain carries TRBV7-9 and TRBJ2-7; D may correspond to TRBD1 or TRBD2 (5 bases each). V was shortened by 3 bases and J by 2 bases, with 14 bases between the two germline ends. This CDR3 has 15 amino acids. Germline CDR1 is SEHNR and CDR2 is FQNEAQ (reference sequence). Together with reference TRBV7-9 and TRBJ2-7, the CDR3 gives the full variable domain: DTGVSQNPRHKITKRGQNVTFRCDPISEHNRLYWYRQTLGQGPEFLTYFQNEAQLEKSRLLSDRFSAERPKGSFSTLEIQRTEQGDSAMYLCASSLIRLGAYEQYFGPGTRLTVT.

The sample holds a few counts of this clone. The J gene is TRBJ1-2, the V gene TRBV5-1, with a weak D call TRBD1 (5 bases). This CDR3 has 14 residues. Trimming pared 0 bases from V and 4 bases from J, leaving 10 bases between. Looked up from germline, CDR1 is SGHRS and CDR2 is YFSETQ. CDR3 in amino acids: CASSLGRTSYGYTF. In nucleotides, the CDR3 is TGCGCCAGCAGCTTGGGGCGGACAAGCTATGGCTACACCTTC. The whole variable domain, filled in from reference TRBV5-1 and TRBJ1-2, reads KAGVTQTPRYLIKTRGQQVTLSCSPISGHRSVSWYQQTPGQGLQFLFEYFSETQRNKGNFPGRFSGRQFSNSRSEMNVSTLELGDSALYLCASSLGRTSYGYTFGSGTRLTVV.

This chain connects TRBV7-2 to TRBJ2-5; tentative D call: TRBD1 (5 bases). Germline V lookup: CDR1 SGHTA, CDR2 FQGNSA. The V end was cut by 2 bases, the J end by 5 bases, with 18 bases between. This CDR3 contains 16 residues. The CDR3 coding sequence is TGTGCCAGCAGCTTATATTCCAGGGTGGGATCTGAGACCCAGTACTTC. Protein: CASSLYSRVGSETQYF.

The chain recombines TRBV5-5 with TRBJ2-1; the D gene is possibly TRBD1 (5 bases). Germline V gene sequence: CDR1 SGHKS, CDR2 YYEKEE (reference sequence). Trimming left V 1 base short and J 4 bases short, with 18 bases between. This CDR3 spans 17 amino acids. The CDR3 DNA follows: TGTGCCAGCAGCTTGTCGGTGTTGGGGCGAAGTTACAATGAGCAGTTCTTC. Encoded protein: CASSLSVLGRSYNEQFF.

There are a few counts of this clone. V usage is TRBV27 and J usage is TRBJ1-2; no reliable D call. The CDR3 extends over 13 amino acids. V gave up 0 bases and J gave up 7 bases, with 9 bases separating them. Germline loops: CDR1 MNHEY, CDR2 SMNVEV (reference sequence). The chain's CDR3 is CASSLSLNRGYTF. The CDR3 nucleotides are TGTGCCAGCAGTTTATCTTTAAATCGTGGCTACACCTTC.

The gene calls are TRBV6-5 and TRBJ1-3; maybe TRBD1 (6 bases). The CDR3 contains 14 residues. V was pared by 5 bases and J by 0 bases, with 8 bases between. CDR1 and CDR2 from the germline V gene are MNHEY and SVGAGI. The CDR3: CASSTGFSGNTIYF. The CDR3 DNA reads TGTGCCAGCAGTACAGGGTTCTCTGGAAACACCATATATTTT.

This clone has a count of ten or more. V gene TRBV28 combines with J gene TRBJ1-5, with 7 bases fitting TRBD1. The germline V gene encodes CDR1 MDHEN and CDR2 SYDVKM. This CDR3 has 13 residues. J lost 7 bases, V lost 4 bases, and 4 bases had no gene match. In nucleotides, the CDR3 is TGTGCCAGCAGTTCTCAGGGGGTGCAGCCCCAGCATTTT. Translation: CASSSQGVQPQHF.

The chain has TRBV4-2 and TRBJ2-3; D remains ambiguous. Per germline, CDR1 LGHNA and CDR2 YNFKEQ. The germline V and J ends were trimmed by 1 base and 4 bases, with 9 bases remaining between them. This CDR3 region has 14 residues. The CDR3 loop is CASSQGTFSDTQYF. The CDR3 DNA sequence: TGTGCCAGCAGCCAAGGCACGTTCTCAGATACGCAGTATTTT.

This clone was seen more than once but under ten times. The J gene is TRBJ1-3, the V gene TRBV19, with TRBD1 as a possible D gene (6 bases). CDR1 and CDR2 (germline): LNHDA, SQIVND (reference sequence). Trimming cost V 4 bases and J 2 bases, with 12 bases left between them. The CDR3 is 15 residues long. CDR3 DNA sequence: TGTGCCAGTAGTACTACAGGGTTGGCTGGAAACACCATATATTTT. This gives the protein CASSTTGLAGNTIYF. Variable domain in full (rest from reference TRBV19 and TRBJ1-3): DGGITQSPKYLFRKEGQNVTLSCEQNLNHDAMYWYRQDPGQGLRLIYYSQIVNDFQKGDIAEGYSVSREKKESFPLTVTSAQKNPTAFYLCASSTTGLAGNTIYFGEGSWLTVV.

This clone was detected once. This chain joins TRBV6-1 and TRBJ2-1; TRBD2 agrees at 10 bases. Germline V gene data show CDR1 as MNHNS and CDR2 as SASEGT. The CDR3 totals 16 residues. Losses at the gene ends were 1 base for V and 4 bases for J; bases not matched to a gene: 4. CDR3 coding DNA: TGTGCCAGCAGTGAAGTCCGAGCGGGGGGGTACAATGAGCAGTTCTTC. This encodes CASSEVRAGGYNEQFF.

This rearrangement joins TRBV7-9 to TRBJ2-5; no reliable D call. Trimming stripped 1 base from V and 7 bases from J, with 7 bases between. This CDR3 contains 12 residues. Germline assignment: CDR1 SEHNR and CDR2 FQNEAQ (reference sequence). DNA for the CDR3: TGTGCCAGCAGCTTAGACAGCACGACCCAGTACTTC. Its translation: CASSLDSTTQYF.

CDR3 bases: TGTGCCAGCAGTACCGATAATGGGTATAATTCACCCCTCCACTTT. Translation: CASSTDNGYNSPLHF. V and J are TRBV6-1 and TRBJ1-6, with no clear D. The V gene lost 5 bases and the J gene lost 4 bases, with 12 bases spanning the gap. The CDR3 runs 15 residues. Germline CDR1 reads MNHNS; CDR2 reads SASEGT.

The chain links TRBV7-2 to TRBJ2-7; D is unresolved. Germline V gene lookup returns CDR1 SGHTA and CDR2 FQGNSA. Trimming took off 5 bases at V and 6 bases at J, with 20 bases between the two ends. The CDR3 contains 15 residues. CDR3 loop: CASSLNSLYLLEQYF. In DNA, the CDR3 is TGTGCCAGCAGCCTTAACAGTCTCTACTTACTCGAGCAGTACTTC.

V and J are TRBV19 and TRBJ2-1; 7 bases are shared with TRBD2. CDR1 is LNHDA, CDR2 SQIVND, per germline (reference sequence). V gave up 4 bases and J gave up 7 bases; unmatched junction bases: 16. The CDR3 consists of 17 residues. CDR3 sequence: CASSRFAGRASGNEQFF. The CDR3, as DNA: TGTGCCAGTAGTAGATTCGCGGGGAGGGCCAGTGGGAATGAGCAGTTCTTC.

The chain carries TRBV9 and TRBJ2-3; TRBD2 matches at 7 bases. CDR1 and CDR2 from the germline V gene are SGDLS and YYNGEE. The CDR3 has 14 amino acids. V was pared by 4 bases and J by 2 bases, with 4 bases of the junction left unmatched. The CDR3 region is CASSWGRATDTQYF. CDR3 DNA sequence: TGTGCCAGCAGCTGGGGGAGGGCCACAGATACGCAGTATTTT.

This chain connects TRBV7-2 to TRBJ2-3; D is perhaps TRBD2 (6 bases). The CDR3 sequence is 15 residues long. V lost 3 bases and J lost 0, with 10 bases in between. Per germline, CDR1 SGHTA and CDR2 FQGNSA. CDR3 bases: TGTGCCAGCAGCTTGGCGGGGATTAGCACAGATACGCAGTATTTT. Amino acid sequence: CASSLAGISTDTQYF.

This clone appeared a few times. This chain links TRBV7-9 with TRBJ2-5; maybe TRBD1 (6 bases). V was shortened by 1 base and J by 3 bases, with 21 bases between the two germline ends. Germline values: CDR1 SEHNR, CDR2 FQNEAQ (reference sequence). The CDR3 loop spans 18 amino acids. The CDR3 spells CASSLVRGAGIVKETQYF. The CDR3 DNA is TGTGCCAGCAGCTTAGTCAGGGGCGCTGGTATAGTCAAAGAGACCCAGTACTTC.

This sequence joins TRBV9 and TRBJ2-5; D may be TRBD1 or TRBD2 (7 bases each). CDR3 length: 16 residues. Trimming pared 4 bases from V and 5 bases from J, leaving 21 bases between. Germline CDR1 reads SGDLS; CDR2 reads YYNGEE. CDR3 bases: TGTGCCAGCAGCCCCTGGGGAGGGCAGGGGGGTGAGACCCAGTACTTC. Amino acid sequence: CASSPWGGQGGETQYF. Using reference TRBV9 and TRBJ2-5 for the parts outside the CDR3, the full variable domain is DSGVTQTPKHLITATGQRVTLRCSPRSGDLSVYWYQQSLDQGLQFLIQYYNGEERAKGNILERFSAQQFPDLHSELNLSSLELGDSALYFCASSPWGGQGGETQYFGPGTRLLVL.

The V call is TRBV2, the J call TRBJ1-2, with D tentatively TRBD1 (6 bases). Germline V gene lookup returns CDR1 SNHLY and CDR2 FYNNEI. V gave up 6 bases and J gave up 5 bases, with 19 bases separating them. The CDR3 loop spans 15 amino acids. The CDR3 sequence: CASSEEGGLRYGYTF. The DNA of the CDR3 is TGTGCCAGCAGCGAGGAGGGGGGCTTGAGGTATGGCTACACCTTC.

The chain has TRBV4-1 and TRBJ1-5; no definite D call. The V end was cut by 1 base, the J end by 7 bases, with 8 bases between. The CDR3 has 13 residues. Germline lookup yields CDR1 MGHRA and CDR2 YSYEKL. The CDR3 bases are TGCGCCAGCAGCCAAGGGTTTTCGCAGCCCCAGCATTTT. It translates to CASSQGFSQPQHF.

The chain combines TRBV4-2 with TRBJ1-1, with D hard to call. The ends were cut back, 0 bases at V and 1 base at J, with 9 bases in the middle. Germline V gives CDR1 LGHNA, CDR2 YNFKEQ. The CDR3 sequence is 15 residues long. DNA for the CDR3: TGTGCCAGCAGCCAAGATAGGGCCGGGAACACTGAAGCTTTCTTT. Its translation: CASSQDRAGNTEAFF.

The rearrangement joins TRBV11-3 to TRBJ2-7; weak D call: TRBD1 (6 bases). From germline, CDR1 is SGHNT and CDR2 YENEEA. The CDR3 totals 15 residues. Trimming removed 1 base from V and 3 bases from J, with 13 bases in between. Here the CDR3 DNA reads TGTGCCAGCAGCTTAGCAATTGGGACAAACTACGAGCAGTACTTC. It specifies CASSLAIGTNYEQYF.

This clone was counted between two and nine times. The V call is TRBV2, the J call TRBJ1-4; 9 nucleotides align to TRBD1. Unmatched junction bases numbered 12, after V lost 4 bases and J lost 12 bases. The germline CDR1 and CDR2 sequences are SNHLY and FYNNEI. The CDR3 has 15 residues. CDR3 in DNA: TGTGCCAGCAGTGGGGACAGGGCCACTCAGGTGGAACTGTTTTTT. Translation: CASSGDRATQVELFF.

The chain combines TRBV10-3 with TRBJ2-1, with TRBD1 identical over 7 bases. The CDR3 spans 13 residues. The germline V gene has CDR1 ENHRY and CDR2 SYGVKD. J gave up 9 bases and V 6 bases, and 8 bases lay outside the gene matches. This CDR3 is CAISATGPGEQFF. CDR3 coding DNA: TGTGCCATCAGCGCGACAGGGCCCGGTGAGCAGTTCTTC.

The rearrangement links TRBV6-5 to TRBJ1-2, with D hard to call. The CDR3 covers 15 residues. V gave up 3 bases and J gave up 2 bases, with 13 bases separating them. The germline V gene encodes CDR1 MNHEY and CDR2 SVGAGI. CDR3 bases: TGTGCCAGCAGTTATATCCCACCATCCAACTATGGCTACACCTTC. It codes for CASSYIPPSNYGYTF.

This clone was seen a handful of times. The V and J genes are TRBV9 and TRBJ2-1; tentatively, D is TRBD1 (5 bases). The CDR3 runs to 16 residues. V lost 0 bases and J 2 bases, leaving 12 bases between the germline ends. The germline V gene encodes CDR1 SGDLS and CDR2 YYNGEE. The CDR3: CASSVAVGPAYNEQFF. The CDR3 nucleotides are TGTGCCAGCAGCGTAGCGGTGGGGCCCGCCTACAATGAGCAGTTCTTC.